This T cell receptor (beta chain) was sequenced for a study of T-cell reconstitution after alpha-beta-depleted transplantation in children. Notes on this clonotype: At one end, the junction sequence differs from germline, possibly due to a read error.

Unique molecular identifiers were incorporated when the TCRbeta library was constructed. MiXCR, applied by TCRdb to the PCR reads, yields one record per CDR3 protein. The table includes approximately 590,000 distinct CDR3 sequences, 8% to 11% detected once. The CDR3 totals 16 residues. Sequencing was performed on PBMCs from the stem cell graft donor, taken from the stem cell graft. This chain joins TRBV12-3 or TRBV12-4 and TRBJ2-1; possibly TRBD1 or TRBD2 for D (7 bases each). The TCR was taken from a human donor who donated a stem cell graft to a child with acute myeloid leukemia. CDR3 bases: TGTCCCAGCAGGGGGGGCCGGGATCGGGTATACAATGAGCAGTTCTTC. It translates to CPSRGGRDRVYNEQFF.